This T cell receptor (beta chain) was obtained from a study of T cell clonality in common variable immunodeficiency. TCRdb's table, derived via immunoSEQ multiplex PCR, lists solely in-frame clones and lacks some. Altogether roughly 58,000 clones were found in the sample, and no singletons occur. Trimming took off 4 bases at V and 0 bases at J, with 10 bases between the two ends. The CDR3 has 14 residues. CDR1 is DFQATT and CDR2 is SNEGSKA in the germline V gene (reference sequence). Study-wide results and limits: CVID subjects showed higher TCRbeta clonality than healthy controls.

Most patients and controls had Caucasian heritage. This clone was detected ten times or more. As yet, its antigen is unknown. With the read ending 3 residues before the CDR3 end, the germline J gene is used to fill in that end. The chain carries TRBV20-1 and TRBJ2-1; unclear D gene. The source of this sequence is a person aged 18 to 70 in good health. The sequencing input was peripheral blood mononuclear cells. CDR3 sequence: CSATDSSSYNEQFF. The part of the CDR3 DNA that was read is TGCAGTGCTACCGACTCTAGCTCCTACAATGAG.